A single sample gave rise to the 2 T cell receptor beta chains below, sequenced in a study of HIV-infected patients and healthy controls. Reverse transcription used around 540 ng RNA and constant-region primers for alpha and beta. Using multiplexing indices, alpha and beta chain libraries were generated apart by chain-specific third strand synthesis. One entry per CDR3 protein, called by TCRdb with MiXCR from the 5' RACE reads. The sample has 18,000 or so distinct CDR3 sequences, more than 7.5% seen once. Follow-up blood was drawn about 14 weeks, roughly three months, after antiretroviral therapy began. All unsorted peripheral T cells were captured because whole blood was used without fractionation. The material sequenced was blood, taken during antiretroviral therapy. These receptor sequences come from an adult with HIV infection.

This clonotype was seen repeatedly, ten times or more. The V call is TRBV4-1, the J call TRBJ2-1, with D hard to call. Germline CDR1 and CDR2: MGHRA and YSYEKL. This CDR3 comprises 10 residues. Trimming shortened V by 1 base and J by 10 bases, and 2 bases separated the two germline ends. In DNA, the CDR3 is TGCGCCAGCAGCCAAGGGGAGCAGTTCTTC. As protein: CASSQGEQFF.

This clonotype was detected ten times or more. This chain uses TRBV5-4 with TRBJ2-4; D unresolved. Trimming cost V 4 bases and J 2 bases, with 13 bases left between them. This CDR3 contains 15 residues. CDR1 SGHNT and CDR2 YYREEE come from the germline V gene (reference sequence). CDR3 loop: CASSKFGSSKNIQYF. The CDR3 coding sequence is TGTGCCAGCAGCAAATTCGGGTCGTCCAAAAACATTCAGTACTTC.